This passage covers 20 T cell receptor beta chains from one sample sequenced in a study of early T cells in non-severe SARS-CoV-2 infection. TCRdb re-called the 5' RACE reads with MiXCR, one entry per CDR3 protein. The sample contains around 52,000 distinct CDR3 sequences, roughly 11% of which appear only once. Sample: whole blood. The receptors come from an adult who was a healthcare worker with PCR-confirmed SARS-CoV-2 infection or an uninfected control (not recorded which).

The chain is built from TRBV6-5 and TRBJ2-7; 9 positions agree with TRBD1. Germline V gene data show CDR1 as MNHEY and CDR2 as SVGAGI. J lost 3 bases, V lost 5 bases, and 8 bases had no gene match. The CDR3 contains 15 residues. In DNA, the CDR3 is TGTGCCAGCAGTCCCGGGACAGGGATTTTCTACGAGCAGTACTTC. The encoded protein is CASSPGTGIFYEQYF.

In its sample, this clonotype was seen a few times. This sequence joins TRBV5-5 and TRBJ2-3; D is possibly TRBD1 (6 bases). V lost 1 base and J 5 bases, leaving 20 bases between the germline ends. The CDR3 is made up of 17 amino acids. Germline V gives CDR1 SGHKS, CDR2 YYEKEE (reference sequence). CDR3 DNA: TGTGCCAGCAGCTTGAGTCGGTGGGCAGGGGTTGAAGATACGCAGTATTTT. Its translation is CASSLSRWAGVEDTQYF.

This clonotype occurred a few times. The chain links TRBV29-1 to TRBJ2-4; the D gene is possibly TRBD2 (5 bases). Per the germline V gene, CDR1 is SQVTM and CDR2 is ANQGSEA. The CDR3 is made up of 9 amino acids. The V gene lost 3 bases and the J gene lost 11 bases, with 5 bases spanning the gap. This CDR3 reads CSVDGVQYF. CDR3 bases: TGCAGCGTTGACGGGGTTCAGTACTTC.

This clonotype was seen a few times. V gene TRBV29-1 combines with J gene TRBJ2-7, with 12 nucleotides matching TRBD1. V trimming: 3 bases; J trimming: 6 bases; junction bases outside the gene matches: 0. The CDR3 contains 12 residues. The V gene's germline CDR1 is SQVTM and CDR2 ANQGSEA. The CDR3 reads CSVEGQGAEQYF. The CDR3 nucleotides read TGCAGCGTTGAGGGACAGGGGGCCGAGCAGTACTTC.

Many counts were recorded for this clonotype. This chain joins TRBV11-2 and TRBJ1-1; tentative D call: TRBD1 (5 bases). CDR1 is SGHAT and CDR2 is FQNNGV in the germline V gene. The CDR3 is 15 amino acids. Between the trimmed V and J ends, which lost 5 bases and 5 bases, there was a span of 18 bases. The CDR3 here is CASSPGTAGRTEAFF. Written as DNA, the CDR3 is TGTGCCAGCAGCCCCGGGACGGCGGGAAGAACTGAAGCTTTCTTT.

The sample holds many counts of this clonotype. CDR3 coding DNA: TGCAGCGTCGTCCGCCTGACTAGCCCAACGAATGAGCAGTTCTTC. Translated, it gives CSVVRLTSPTNEQFF. The chain carries TRBV29-1 and TRBJ2-1; 7 bases align to TRBD2. The CDR3 runs to 15 residues. The junction had 15 bases not matched to a gene; V was cut back by 6 bases and J by 7 bases. Germline V gene sequence: CDR1 SQVTM, CDR2 ANQGSEA.

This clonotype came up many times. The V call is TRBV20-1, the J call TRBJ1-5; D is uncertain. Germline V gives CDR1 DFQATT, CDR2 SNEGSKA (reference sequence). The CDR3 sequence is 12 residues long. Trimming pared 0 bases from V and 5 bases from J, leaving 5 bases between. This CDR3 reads CSARDTDQPQHF. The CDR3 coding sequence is TGCAGTGCTAGAGATACCGATCAGCCCCAGCATTTT.

The CDR3 here is CSAIRFGLPLNSPLHF. The CDR3 nucleotides are TGCAGTGCTATTCGTTTCGGGCTCCCGCTTAATTCACCCCTCCACTTT. The chain uses TRBV20-1 and TRBJ1-6; no definite D call. The CDR3 contains 16 residues. Per the germline V gene, CDR1 is DFQATT and CDR2 is SNEGSKA (reference sequence). The germline V and J ends were trimmed by 4 bases and 6 bases, with 19 bases remaining between them.

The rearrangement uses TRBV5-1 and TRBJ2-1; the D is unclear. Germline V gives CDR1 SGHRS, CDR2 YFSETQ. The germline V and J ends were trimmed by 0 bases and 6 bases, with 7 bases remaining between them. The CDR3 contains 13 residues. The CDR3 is CASSLAAANEQFF. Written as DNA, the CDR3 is TGCGCCAGCAGCTTGGCGGCAGCCAATGAGCAGTTCTTC. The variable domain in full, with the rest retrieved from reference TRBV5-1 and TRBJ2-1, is KAGVTQTPRYLIKTRGQQVTLSCSPISGHRSVSWYQQTPGQGLQFLFEYFSETQRNKGNFPGRFSGRQFSNSRSEMNVSTLELGDSALYLCASSLAAANEQFFGPGTRLTVL.

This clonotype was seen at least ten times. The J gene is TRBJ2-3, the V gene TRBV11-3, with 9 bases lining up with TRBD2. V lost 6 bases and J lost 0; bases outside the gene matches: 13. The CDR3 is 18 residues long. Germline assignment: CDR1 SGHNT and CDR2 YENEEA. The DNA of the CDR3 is TGTGCCAGCAGGAACAATAGCGGGGGAGACTTTAGCACAGATACGCAGTATTTT. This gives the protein CASRNNSGGDFSTDTQYF. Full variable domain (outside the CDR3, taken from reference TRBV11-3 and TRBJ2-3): EAGVVQSPRYKIIEKKQPVAFWCNPISGHNTLYWYLQNLGQGPELLIRYENEEAVDDSQLPKDRFSAERLKGVDSTLKIQPAELGDSAVYLCASRNNSGGDFSTDTQYFGPGTRLTVL.

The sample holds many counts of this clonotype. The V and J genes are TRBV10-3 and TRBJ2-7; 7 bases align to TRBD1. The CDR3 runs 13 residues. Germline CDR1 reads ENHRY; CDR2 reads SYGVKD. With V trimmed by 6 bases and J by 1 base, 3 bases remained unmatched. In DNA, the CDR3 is TGTGCCATCAGAGGACAGGAGTCCTACGAGCAGTACTTC. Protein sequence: CAIRGQESYEQYF.

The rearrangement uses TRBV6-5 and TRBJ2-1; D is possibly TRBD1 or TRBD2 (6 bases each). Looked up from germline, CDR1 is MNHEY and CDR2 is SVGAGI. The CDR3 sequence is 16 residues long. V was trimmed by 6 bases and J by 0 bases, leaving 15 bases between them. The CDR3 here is CASRRGLSSSYNEQFF. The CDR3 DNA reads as TGTGCCAGCAGACGGGGGCTCTCGAGCTCCTACAATGAGCAGTTCTTC.

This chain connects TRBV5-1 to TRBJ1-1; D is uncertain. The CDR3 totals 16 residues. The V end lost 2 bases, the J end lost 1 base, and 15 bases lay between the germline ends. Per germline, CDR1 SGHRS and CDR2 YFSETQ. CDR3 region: CASSLPGRGANTEAFF. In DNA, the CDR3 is TGCGCCAGCAGCTTACCCGGACGAGGAGCGAACACTGAAGCTTTCTTT.

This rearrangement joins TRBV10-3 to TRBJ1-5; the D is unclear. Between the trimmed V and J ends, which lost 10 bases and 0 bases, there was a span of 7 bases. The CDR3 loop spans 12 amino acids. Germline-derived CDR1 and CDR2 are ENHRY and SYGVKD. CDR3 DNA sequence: TGTGCCACAAGGAATAGCAATCAGCCCCAGCATTTT. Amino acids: CATRNSNQPQHF.

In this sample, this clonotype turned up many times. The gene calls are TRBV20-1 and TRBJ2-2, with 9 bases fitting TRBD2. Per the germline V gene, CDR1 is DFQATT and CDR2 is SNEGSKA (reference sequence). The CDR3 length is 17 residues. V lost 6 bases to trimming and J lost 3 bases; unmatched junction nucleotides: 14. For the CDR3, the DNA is TGCAGTGCCACGCCGTTTAGCGGGAGTGTGTACACCGGGGAGCTGTTTTTT. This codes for CSATPFSGSVYTGELFF.

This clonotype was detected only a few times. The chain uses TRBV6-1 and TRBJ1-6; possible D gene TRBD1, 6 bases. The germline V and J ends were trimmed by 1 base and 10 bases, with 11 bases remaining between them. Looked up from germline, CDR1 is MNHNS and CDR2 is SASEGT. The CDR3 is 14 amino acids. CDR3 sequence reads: CASSEDRDWSPLHF. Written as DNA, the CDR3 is TGTGCCAGCAGTGAAGACAGGGACTGGTCACCCCTCCACTTT.

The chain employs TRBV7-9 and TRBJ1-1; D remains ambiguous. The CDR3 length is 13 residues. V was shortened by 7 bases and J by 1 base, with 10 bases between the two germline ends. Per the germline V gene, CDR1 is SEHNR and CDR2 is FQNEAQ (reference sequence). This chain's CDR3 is CASTAVQNTEAFF. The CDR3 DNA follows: TGTGCCAGCACAGCAGTACAGAACACTGAAGCTTTCTTT.

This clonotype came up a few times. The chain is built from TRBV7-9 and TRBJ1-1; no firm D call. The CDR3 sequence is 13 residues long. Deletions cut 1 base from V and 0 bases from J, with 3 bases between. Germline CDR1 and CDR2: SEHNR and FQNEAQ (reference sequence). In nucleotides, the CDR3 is TGTGCCAGCAGCTTAGACTTGAACACTGAAGCTTTCTTT. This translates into CASSLDLNTEAFF.

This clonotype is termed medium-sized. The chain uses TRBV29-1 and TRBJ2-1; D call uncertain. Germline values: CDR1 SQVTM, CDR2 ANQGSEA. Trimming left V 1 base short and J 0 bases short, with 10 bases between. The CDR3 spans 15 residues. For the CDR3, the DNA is TGCAGCGTTGAAGGAACTATCAGCTCCTACAATGAGCAGTTCTTC. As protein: CSVEGTISSYNEQFF.

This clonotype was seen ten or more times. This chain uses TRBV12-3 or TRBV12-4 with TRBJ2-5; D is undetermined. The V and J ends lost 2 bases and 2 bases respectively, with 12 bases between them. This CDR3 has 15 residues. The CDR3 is CASSLMEDHQETQYF. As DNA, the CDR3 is TGTGCCAGCAGTTTAATGGAAGACCATCAAGAGACCCAGTACTTC.